The clone carrying this T cell receptor (beta chain) showed up just a few times. As yet, its antigen is unknown. MiXCR was run by TCRdb on the 5' RACE reads, yielding one entry per CDR3 protein. Among 250,000 to 350,000 distinct CDR3 sequences, about 16% were seen once, and the ten largest hold roughly 22%. The data were obtained in a study of T-cell memory formation after mild COVID-19. At the level of the study: Largely, the TCR clusters proved donor specific. Broader study findings: Memory sampled before infection contained some responding clones, suggesting cross-reactive memory joined.

The CDR3 is made up of 13 amino acids. Trimming shortened V by 6 bases and J by 10 bases, and 16 bases separated the two germline ends. Germline V CDR1 and CDR2: MNHEY, SVGEGT. This clonotype was obtained from a man between 18 and 29 years old who had mild COVID-19 (a few samples of this study predate the infection). Cell type and time point are not known. This rearrangement joins TRBV6-2 or TRBV6-3 to TRBJ2-1; the D gene could be TRBD1 or TRBD2 (5 bases each). The sequenced sample consisted of PBMCs or a T cell subset sorted from them (not recorded which). The CDR3 region has the DNA TGTGCCAGCAGCGTCCTAGCTAGGGGCGAGCAGTTCTTC. Translating gives CASSVLARGEQFF.